One sample yielded the 27 T cell receptor beta chains listed below, sequenced in a study of blood T cell repertoires in COVID-19. The repertoire was sequenced with immunoSEQ multiplex PCR; TCRdb's copy has only in-frame clones and lacks some. Of some 130,000 clones in the sample, approximately 86% were seen once. What was sequenced was peripheral blood. These receptors were taken from a woman in her sixties or seventies with COVID-19, enrolled during active disease.

This rearrangement joins TRBV11-2 to TRBJ1-4; 7 nucleotides align to TRBD1. J lost 3 bases, V lost 5 bases, and 6 bases had no gene match. CDR1 SGHAT and CDR2 FQNNGV come from the germline V gene. The CDR3 has 15 residues. The CDR3 DNA reads as TGTGCCAGCAGCAGCGAGGGGGCAGCTAATGAAAAACTGTTTTTT. Translation: CASSSEGAANEKLFF.

The chain combines TRBV6-1 with TRBJ1-6; no definite D call. V lost 3 bases and J 9 bases, leaving 9 bases between the germline ends. This CDR3 is 13 amino acids long. The V gene's germline CDR1 is MNHNS and CDR2 SASEGT. The CDR3 loop reads CASSDNTVSPLHF. The CDR3 DNA reads as TGTGCCAGCAGTGATAATACAGTTTCACCCCTCCACTTT.

The chain carries TRBV28 and TRBJ1-5; D is possibly TRBD1 (6 bases). Trimming took off 1 base at V and 0 bases at J, with 13 bases between the two ends. Per the germline V gene, CDR1 is MDHEN and CDR2 is SYDVKM. CDR3 size: 17 residues. The CDR3 here is CASSLLGDTYSNQPQHF. The CDR3 bases are TGTGCCAGCAGTTTATTAGGGGACACCTATAGCAATCAGCCCCAGCATTTT.

The CDR3 region has the DNA TGTGCCAGCAGCTTAAGAGGGGGCGCACGAAAATTGAACACTGAAGCTTTCTTT. Protein: CASSLRGGARKLNTEAFF. V is TRBV7-9 and J is TRBJ1-1; 7 nucleotides align to TRBD1. CDR3 length: 18 amino acids. The germline V gene has CDR1 SEHNR and CDR2 FQNEAQ (reference sequence). The V gene end was trimmed by 2 bases and the J gene end by 0 bases; junction bases not matched to a gene: 12.

The V call is TRBV30, the J call TRBJ1-1; D is unclear. Per the germline V gene, CDR1 is GTSNPN and CDR2 is SVGIG (reference sequence). V lost 3 bases to trimming and J lost 4 bases, with 9 bases between them. The CDR3 runs 12 residues. The CDR3 DNA reads TGTGCCTGGAGCCCCTCCGGCACTGAAGCTTTCTTT. This encodes CAWSPSGTEAFF.

The rearrangement uses TRBV5-4 and TRBJ2-7, with 8 positions matching TRBD2. Germline CDR1 SGHNT, CDR2 YYREEE (reference sequence). V shed 7 bases, J shed 0 bases, and the junction held 12 bases outside the gene matches. The CDR3 length is 16 residues. The CDR3 nucleotides read TGTGCCAGCTCCTCCGACGGGGGGGCTAGCTCCTACGAGCAGTACTTC. Translating gives CASSSDGGASSYEQYF.

This chain links TRBV7-9 with TRBJ2-5, with 12 bases fitting TRBD1. After removal of 5 bases from V and 4 bases from J, the junction contained 5 bases not matched to a gene. This CDR3 region has 15 residues. The germline V gene has CDR1 SEHNR and CDR2 FQNEAQ (reference sequence). The CDR3 DNA reads as TGTGCCAGCAGCACGGGGACAGGGGGCGGAGAGACCCAGTACTTC. This translates into CASSTGTGGGETQYF.

This rearrangement joins TRBV28 to TRBJ2-2; 8 positions agree with TRBD2. The germline gives CDR1 MDHEN, CDR2 SYDVKM. The CDR3 is 16 amino acids. V shed 5 bases and J 4 bases; nucleotides not matched to a gene: 9. The CDR3 DNA reads as TGTGCCAGCAGTCCTCTACTCGGGGGGGGCACCGGGGAGCTGTTTTTT. Translating it yields CASSPLLGGGTGELFF. Full variable domain (remainder filled in from reference TRBV28 and TRBJ2-2): DVKVTQSSRYLVKRTGEKVFLECVQDMDHENMFWYRQDPGLGLRLIYFSYDVKMKEKGDIPEGYSVSREKKERFSLILESASTNQTSMYLCASSPLLGGGTGELFFGEGSRLTVL.

The rearrangement joins TRBV3-1 (or the pseudogene TRBV3-2) to TRBJ2-1, with D maybe TRBD1 (5 bases). This CDR3 is 14 amino acids long. Trimming removed 1 base at V and 5 bases at J, with 9 bases between. Germline V gene lookup returns CDR1 LGHDT and CDR2 YNNKEL (reference sequence). The CDR3 nucleotides are TGTGCCAGCAGCCAAGCTTCGGACAACAATGAGCAGTTCTTC. It encodes CASSQASDNNEQFF.

This clone is medium-sized in the sample. The V call is TRBV6-5, the J call TRBJ2-3; 9 positions agree with TRBD1. After removal of 7 bases from V and 6 bases from J, the junction contained 11 bases not matched to a gene. Germline V gives CDR1 MNHEY, CDR2 SVGAGI. CDR3 length: 15 amino acids. The CDR3 DNA reads TGTGCCAGCATAGAAGAGGGACAGGGAATTGATACGCAGTATTTT. Translation: CASIEEGQGIDTQYF.

For this clone: The junction shows a germline mismatch at one end, possibly a read error. V usage is TRBV7-7 and J usage is TRBJ1-3, with 7 bases matching TRBD1. From germline, CDR1 is SSHAT and CDR2 FNYEAQ (reference sequence). The CDR3 is 14 residues long. For the CDR3, the DNA is TGTGCTAGCAGCTCCGGGACAGATGGAAACACCATATATTTT. It translates to CASSSGTDGNTIYF. Complete variable domain (other parts from reference TRBV7-7 and TRBJ1-3): GAGVSQSPRYKVTKRGQDVTLRCDPISSHATLYWYQQALGQGPEFLTYFNYEAQPDKSGLPSDRFSAERPEGSISTLTIQRTEQRDSAMYRCASSSGTDGNTIYFGEGSWLTVV.

This rearrangement joins TRBV5-6 to TRBJ1-2; a possible D gene is TRBD1 (6 bases). Germline CDR1 and CDR2: SGHDT and YYEEEE. The length of the CDR3 is 15 residues. V was pared by 0 bases and J by 2 bases, with 11 bases between. The CDR3 sequence is CASSLGGHMNYGYTF. The DNA of the CDR3 is TGTGCCAGCAGCTTGGGGGGACACATGAACTATGGCTACACCTTC. Based on the CDR3 plus reference TRBV5-6 and TRBJ1-2, the full variable domain is DAGVTQSPTHLIKTRGQQVTLRCSPKSGHDTVSWYQQALGQGPQFIFQYYEEEERQRGNFPDRFSGHQFPNYSSELNVNALLLGDSALYLCASSLGGHMNYGYTFGSGTRLTVV.

The CDR3 DNA follows: TGTGCCAGCAGTGAATTGGGGGGGGCCCTCTCCTACGAGCAGTACTTC. Translating it yields CASSELGGALSYEQYF. The gene calls are TRBV25-1 and TRBJ2-7; TRBD2 might be the D (7 bases). Germline CDR1 is MGHDK and CDR2 is SYGVNS. This CDR3 spans 16 amino acids. V was cut by 1 base and J by 0 bases, with 13 bases left in between.

The chain uses TRBV27 and TRBJ1-1, with D tentatively TRBD1 (6 bases). The CDR3 contains 14 residues. Deletions cut 6 bases from V and 4 bases from J, with 15 bases between. Per germline, CDR1 MNHEY and CDR2 SMNVEV (reference sequence). Here the CDR3 DNA reads TGTGCCAGCAGAGGGGGATCGGAGAGCACTGAAGCTTTCTTT. The encoded protein is CASRGGSESTEAFF.

This clone was seen once. The chain joins TRBV24-1 to TRBJ2-3, with TRBD1 as a possible D gene (6 bases). With 4 bases removed from V and 0 bases from J, the gap between germline ends came to 16 bases. The CDR3 length is 17 residues. Looked up from germline, CDR1 is KGHDR and CDR2 is SFDVKD. CDR3 residues: CATSDQTGGDSTDTQYF. The CDR3 DNA is TGTGCCACCAGTGACCAGACAGGTGGTGACAGCACAGATACGCAGTATTTT.

V usage is TRBV4-2 and J usage is TRBJ2-4; TRBD2 agrees at 8 bases. CDR3 length equals 14 residues. The ends lost 5 bases at V and 8 bases at J; junction bases unmatched: 8. CDR1 and CDR2 from the germline V gene are LGHNA and YNFKEQ. The CDR3 DNA sequence: TGTGCCAGCAGCGACGGGACTAGTGGGGACATTCAGTACTTC. This gives the protein CASSDGTSGDIQYF.

This clone appeared a few times. The CDR3 protein is CASSQGQFNYGYTF. DNA for the CDR3: TGTGCCAGCAGCCAAGGACAGTTTAACTATGGCTACACCTTC. The chain combines TRBV14 with TRBJ1-2; TRBD1 is a possible D gene (5 bases). Germline V gives CDR1 SGHDN, CDR2 FVKESK. The ends were cut back, 1 base at V and 1 base at J, with 7 bases in the middle. The length of the CDR3 is 14 residues. Full variable domain (outside the CDR3, taken from reference TRBV14 and TRBJ1-2): EAGVTQFPSHSVIEKGQTVTLRCDPISGHDNLYWYRRVMGKEIKFLLHFVKESKQDESGMPNNRFLAERTGGTYSTLKVQPAELEDSGVYFCASSQGQFNYGYTFGSGTRLTVV.

The J gene is TRBJ1-1, the V gene TRBV19; a weak D match, TRBD1 (6 bases). This CDR3 is built from 15 residues. V lost 3 bases, J lost 5 bases, and 16 bases lay in between. CDR1 LNHDA and CDR2 SQIVND come from the germline V gene (reference sequence). The CDR3 nucleotides are TGTGCCAGTAGTATGAGGGGGGGGATGAGAACTGAAGCTTTCTTT. Translating gives CASSMRGGMRTEAFF.

The gene calls are TRBV4-1 and TRBJ1-1; maybe TRBD1 (6 bases). The CDR3 sequence is 19 residues long. Germline V gene data show CDR1 as MGHRA and CDR2 as YSYEKL. V shed 1 base and J shed 1 base, with 22 bases lying between them. CDR3 residues: CASSQVLPPRGLRNTEAFF. DNA for the CDR3: TGCGCCAGCAGCCAAGTTCTGCCCCCGCGGGGGCTAAGGAACACTGAAGCTTTCTTT.

The J gene is TRBJ2-7, the V gene TRBV28; a possible D gene is TRBD1 (6 bases). Germline values: CDR1 MDHEN, CDR2 SYDVKM. The CDR3 sequence is 14 residues long. V was clipped by 8 bases and J by 6 bases, with 20 bases between them. The CDR3 region is CASLQGGSTREQYF. CDR3 in DNA: TGTGCCAGCCTCCAAGGGGGTTCTACCCGCGAGCAGTACTTC.

The gene calls are TRBV7-2 and TRBJ1-4; TRBD1 is a possible D gene (5 bases). Germline values: CDR1 SGHTA, CDR2 FQGNSA. CDR3 length: 16 amino acids. The V end was cut by 5 bases, the J end by 4 bases, with 17 bases between. The CDR3 DNA reads as TGTGCCAGCAGCCAGAACCCGACAGCGCTTAATGAAAAACTGTTTTTT. This translates into CASSQNPTALNEKLFF. The whole variable domain, filled in from reference TRBV7-2 and TRBJ1-4, reads GAGVSQSPSNKVTEKGKDVELRCDPISGHTALYWYRQSLGQGLEFLIYFQGNSAPDKSGLPSDRFSAERTGGSVSTLTIQRTQQEDSAVYLCASSQNPTALNEKLFFGSGTQLSVL.

This chain joins TRBV5-4 and TRBJ2-3; TRBD2 is a possible D gene (6 bases). Germline V gives CDR1 SGHNT, CDR2 YYREEE (reference sequence). The CDR3 totals 15 residues. V lost 2 bases and J 5 bases, leaving 15 bases between the germline ends. CDR3: CASSFDRGFGDTQYF. Here the CDR3 DNA reads TGTGCCAGCAGCTTCGATCGGGGGTTCGGAGATACGCAGTATTTT.

The chain uses TRBV13 and TRBJ2-2; TRBD1 agrees at 9 bases. Trimming at V came to 5 bases and at J to 1 base, leaving 2 bases not matched to a gene. Per germline, CDR1 PRHDT and CDR2 FYEKMQ (reference sequence). CDR3 size: 15 residues. The CDR3 DNA follows: TGTGCCAGCAGCACGGACAGGGGGAACACCGGGGAGCTGTTTTTT. The encoded protein is CASSTDRGNTGELFF.

This clone has just one count. The chain links TRBV5-1 to TRBJ1-1; possibly TRBD1 for D (6 bases). This CDR3 spans 15 amino acids. The V end lost 7 bases, the J end lost 5 bases, and 21 bases lay between the germline ends. Germline CDR1 SGHRS, CDR2 YFSETQ. The chain's CDR3 is CASAEQTGLGTEAFF. The CDR3 DNA reads TGCGCCAGCGCAGAACAGACAGGTTTGGGGACTGAAGCTTTCTTT.

The V gene is TRBV7-9, the J gene TRBJ1-1; D may be TRBD1 (6 bases). From germline, CDR1 is SEHNR and CDR2 FQNEAQ (reference sequence). The CDR3 consists of 17 residues. Deletions cut 7 bases from V and 2 bases from J, with 23 bases between. Here the CDR3 reads CASNNLRGRGLNTEAFF. CDR3 DNA: TGTGCCAGCAACAATCTCAGGGGCCGTGGATTAAACACTGAAGCTTTCTTT.

This chain links TRBV4-1 with TRBJ2-3; 10 positions agree with TRBD2. The germline gives CDR1 MGHRA, CDR2 YSYEKL. This CDR3 is built from 15 residues. V lost 4 bases to trimming and J lost 2 bases; unmatched junction nucleotides: 3. The CDR3 loop is CASSLSGGYTDTQYF. The DNA of the CDR3 is TGCGCCAGCAGCCTTAGCGGGGGGTACACAGATACGCAGTATTTT.

This chain uses TRBV2 with TRBJ2-2; the D gene is possibly TRBD1 (5 bases). CDR1 and CDR2 from the germline V gene are SNHLY and FYNNEI. The CDR3 is 14 residues long. V lost 5 bases and J lost 5, with 12 bases in between. The CDR3 nucleotides read TGTGCCAGCAGTCGAAGGGGTCGGACCGGGGAGCTGTTTTTT. Translating it yields CASSRRGRTGELFF. The whole variable domain, filled in from reference TRBV2 and TRBJ2-2, reads EPEVTQTPSHQVTQMGQEVILRCVPISNHLYFYWYRQILGQKVEFLVSFYNNEISEKSEIFDDQFSVERPDGSNFTLKIRSTKLEDSAMYFCASSRRGRTGELFFGEGSRLTVL.